This TCR beta chain appears in the sequencing data of a study of blood T cell repertoires in COVID-19. As for the study in general: Sources were T cells, B-cell-depleted T cells, or PBMCs; the material itself was cDNA or gDNA.

Clones were sequenced by immunoSEQ multiplex PCR, and TCRdb holds only the in-frame ones, with some missing. The sample consists of approximately 280,000 clones, approximately 85% of them appearing once. Per germline, CDR1 ENHRY and CDR2 SYGVKD. The J segment lost 0 bases and the V segment lost 6 bases, leaving 4 bases of the junction unmatched. The CDR3 runs 15 residues. The chain couples TRBV10-3 to TRBJ2-3; 9 bases map to TRBD1. This clonotype originated in an older woman with acute or convalescent COVID-19. The sample was peripheral blood. The CDR3, as DNA: TGTGCCATCAGCCCGACAGGGGGTAGCACAGATACGCAGTATTTT. It is translated as CAISPTGGSTDTQYF.